Following are 22 T cell receptor beta chains from one sample sequenced in a study of blood T cell repertoires in COVID-19. The data were produced by immunoSEQ multiplex PCR, yet TCRdb's version contains in-frame clones alone and is incomplete. Counted here are 95,000 to 150,000 clones, roughly 84% occurring once; the ten biggest clones make up 3.9%. The sequencing sample was made of PBMCs or T cells enriched from blood (not recorded which). All receptors derive from a woman younger than 45 who had recovered from COVID-19.

J is TRBJ2-2 and V is TRBV5-1, with 11 bases that match TRBD2. CDR3 length equals 16 residues. Trimming cost V 1 base and J 5 bases; bases outside gene matches: 4. CDR1 is SGHRS, CDR2 YFSETQ, per germline. CDR3 protein: CASSLTGTSGTGELFF. The CDR3 region has the DNA TGCGCCAGCAGCTTGACCGGGACTAGCGGTACCGGGGAGCTGTTTTTT.

The chain couples TRBV2 to TRBJ1-5; no reliable D call. Germline values: CDR1 SNHLY, CDR2 FYNNEI. The CDR3 covers 14 residues. Trimming removed 3 bases from V and 0 bases from J, with 6 bases in between. This CDR3 reads CASSENFSNQPQHF. DNA of the CDR3: TGTGCCAGCAGTGAGAACTTTAGCAATCAGCCCCAGCATTTT.

The V and J genes are TRBV6-5 and TRBJ2-7; 11 bases agree with TRBD1. The CDR3 covers 15 residues. Germline loops: CDR1 MNHEY, CDR2 SVGAGI. The ends lost 5 bases at V and 11 bases at J; junction bases unmatched: 14. For the CDR3, the DNA is TGTGCCAGCAGTACGCGGACAGGGGGCCACCTTGAGGAGTACTTC. Encoded protein: CASSTRTGGHLEEYF.

This clone was detected only a few times. The V call is TRBV28, the J call TRBJ2-7, with TRBD2 matching over 11 bases. This CDR3 is 18 amino acids long. Trimming at V came to 6 bases and at J to 2 bases, leaving 15 bases not matched to a gene. Germline V gene sequence: CDR1 MDHEN, CDR2 SYDVKM. The CDR3 region has the DNA TGTGCCAGCAGCCCTCCTGAGACCGGGACTAGCGGTACCTACGAGCAGTACTTC. It yields the protein CASSPPETGTSGTYEQYF.

The chain has TRBV7-3 and TRBJ1-1; D is ambiguous. The CDR3 is made up of 13 amino acids. The germline CDR1 and CDR2 sequences are SGHTA and FQGTGA. V was cut by 7 bases and J by 3 bases, with 12 bases left in between. Here the CDR3 reads CASTLGRDTEAFF. As DNA, the CDR3 is TGTGCCAGCACCCTAGGGAGGGACACTGAAGCTTTCTTT. Based on the CDR3 plus reference TRBV7-3 and TRBJ1-1, the full variable domain is GAGVSQTPSNKVTEKGKYVELRCDPISGHTALYWYRQSLGQGPEFLIYFQGTGAADDSGLPNDRFFAVRPEGSVSTLKIQRTERGDSAVYLCASTLGRDTEAFFGQGTRLTVV.

The rearrangement links TRBV3-1 (or the pseudogene TRBV3-2) to TRBJ1-6, with 7 bases identical to TRBD1. The V gene's germline CDR1 is LGHDT and CDR2 YNNKEL (reference sequence). The CDR3 is made up of 15 amino acids. Trimming removed 2 bases from V and 10 bases from J; junction bases left unmatched: 8. Here the CDR3 DNA reads TGTGCCAGCAGCCAAAATCCGACAGGGCTCTCACCCCTCCACTTT. Translated: CASSQNPTGLSPLHF.

V usage is TRBV14 and J usage is TRBJ2-7; tentatively, D is TRBD1 (6 bases). CDR3 size: 14 residues. V was cut by 4 bases and J by 2 bases, with 12 bases left in between. Germline V gene lookup returns CDR1 SGHDN and CDR2 FVKESK. CDR3 loop: CASSRTATTYEQYF. The CDR3 nucleotides are TGTGCCAGCAGCCGGACAGCCACAACCTACGAGCAGTACTTC.

J is TRBJ1-6 and V is TRBV5-1; possible D gene TRBD1, 6 bases. The CDR3 is made up of 15 amino acids. The germline V gene encodes CDR1 SGHRS and CDR2 YFSETQ. Between the trimmed V and J ends, which lost 0 bases and 7 bases, there was a span of 11 bases. CDR3 sequence reads: CASSLGTAINSPLHF. Written as DNA, the CDR3 is TGCGCCAGCAGCTTGGGGACAGCCATCAATTCACCCCTCCACTTT.

This clone was seen more than once but under ten times. This chain connects TRBV4-1 to TRBJ2-2; D perhaps matches TRBD2 (6 bases). The CDR3 consists of 14 residues. Germline CDR1 reads MGHRA; CDR2 reads YSYEKL. Trimming cost V 4 bases and J 5 bases, with 11 bases left between them. The DNA of the CDR3 is TGCGCCAGCAGCCGGGACTTACTTACCGGGGAGCTGTTTTTT. It translates to CASSRDLLTGELFF.

The chain employs TRBV28 and TRBJ1-6; D is perhaps TRBD1 (5 bases). The CDR3 consists of 13 residues. The germline gives CDR1 MDHEN, CDR2 SYDVKM. Trimming removed 4 bases from V and 8 bases from J, with 9 bases in between. This chain's CDR3 is CASSSDSDSPLHF. CDR3 DNA: TGTGCCAGCAGTTCCGACAGTGATTCACCCCTCCACTTT. Supplemented by reference TRBV28 and TRBJ1-6, the full variable domain reads DVKVTQSSRYLVKRTGEKVFLECVQDMDHENMFWYRQDPGLGLRLIYFSYDVKMKEKGDIPEGYSVSREKKERFSLILESASTNQTSMYLCASSSDSDSPLHFGNGTRLTVT.

The chain uses TRBV19 and TRBJ1-1; D ambiguous. Germline assignment: CDR1 LNHDA and CDR2 SQIVND (reference sequence). V lost 4 bases and J lost 10, with 10 bases in between. The CDR3 is made up of 11 amino acids. This chain's CDR3 is CASSTLWAAFF. CDR3 nucleotides: TGTGCCAGTAGTACACTCTGGGCAGCTTTCTTT.

This chain connects TRBV9 to TRBJ2-1; D unclear. Between the trimmed V and J ends, which lost 0 bases and 6 bases, there was a span of 16 bases. The germline CDR1 and CDR2 sequences are SGDLS and YYNGEE. CDR3 size: 16 residues. CDR3 sequence: CASSVGRVFPGNEQFF. The CDR3, as DNA: TGTGCCAGCAGCGTAGGTCGGGTATTCCCGGGCAATGAGCAGTTCTTC. Variable domain in full (rest from reference TRBV9 and TRBJ2-1): DSGVTQTPKHLITATGQRVTLRCSPRSGDLSVYWYQQSLDQGLQFLIQYYNGEERAKGNILERFSAQQFPDLHSELNLSSLELGDSALYFCASSVGRVFPGNEQFFGPGTRLTVL.

This clone was observed at least ten times. The V and J genes are TRBV6-1 and TRBJ2-1, with 12 bases that match TRBD2. Trimming at V came to 2 bases and at J to 4 bases, leaving 0 bases not matched to a gene. Germline values: CDR1 MNHNS, CDR2 SASEGT. The CDR3 runs to 15 residues. CDR3 amino acids: CASSELAGGYNEQFF. The DNA for the CDR3 is TGTGCCAGCAGTGAACTAGCGGGAGGGTACAATGAGCAGTTCTTC.

This clone was recorded a few times. The chain has TRBV7-2 and TRBJ2-7, with 8 nucleotides matching TRBD2. Germline CDR1 SGHTA, CDR2 FQGNSA. V shed 1 base and J 1 base; nucleotides not matched to a gene: 6. CDR3 size: 16 residues. The CDR3 spells CASSLVAGGASYEQYF. The CDR3 coding sequence is TGTGCCAGCAGCTTAGTCGCGGGAGGTGCTTCCTACGAGCAGTACTTC.

This clone was found a few times. This chain uses TRBV18 with TRBJ2-2, with 8 bases aligning to TRBD2. In germline, CDR1 is KGHSH, CDR2 LQKENI. The CDR3 length is 15 residues. V lost 6 bases and J lost 5; bases outside the gene matches: 8. The CDR3 reads CASSQASSGTGELFF. For the CDR3, the DNA is TGTGCCAGCTCCCAGGCGTCTAGCGGGACCGGGGAGCTGTTTTTT.

The chain carries TRBV19 and TRBJ1-1; perhaps TRBD1 as D (6 bases). Trimming cost V 6 bases and J 4 bases, with 18 bases left between them. The CDR3 is 15 residues long. Looked up from germline, CDR1 is LNHDA and CDR2 is SQIVND (reference sequence). Written as DNA, the CDR3 is TGTGCCAGTAGAACAGGGCCCGAACGGCTCACTGAAGCTTTCTTT. It specifies CASRTGPERLTEAFF. The full variable domain, with the rest looked up from reference TRBV19 and TRBJ1-1, is DGGITQSPKYLFRKEGQNVTLSCEQNLNHDAMYWYRQDPGQGLRLIYYSQIVNDFQKGDIAEGYSVSREKKESFPLTVTSAQKNPTAFYLCASRTGPERLTEAFFGQGTRLTVV.

The chain recombines TRBV4-2 with TRBJ2-3; unclear D gene. The CDR3 runs to 16 residues. V shed 4 bases and J shed 0 bases, with 14 bases lying between them. The germline CDR1 and CDR2 sequences are LGHNA and YNFKEQ. In DNA, the CDR3 is TGTGCCAGCAGCCCTTCTCATCTGAGTAGCACAGATACGCAGTATTTT. Protein: CASSPSHLSSTDTQYF.

J is TRBJ1-5 and V is TRBV10-3; 9 bases match TRBD1. Germline V gene lookup returns CDR1 ENHRY and CDR2 SYGVKD. This CDR3 is built from 14 residues. After removal of 5 bases from V and 7 bases from J, the junction contained 6 bases not matched to a gene. For the CDR3, the DNA is TGTGCCATCAGTTCAACAGGGGGCGGGCAGCCCCAGCATTTT. Residues: CAISSTGGGQPQHF.

The J gene is TRBJ1-2, the V gene TRBV5-4; D remains ambiguous. This CDR3 comprises 15 residues. Looked up from germline, CDR1 is SGHNT and CDR2 is YYREEE (reference sequence). Trimming stripped 0 bases from V and 2 bases from J, with 11 bases between. CDR3 protein: CASSLDRKSNYGYTF. The CDR3 DNA follows: TGTGCCAGCAGCTTGGACAGAAAATCCAACTATGGCTACACCTTC.

The chain has TRBV18 and TRBJ2-7, with 10 bases aligning to TRBD2. Germline-derived CDR1 and CDR2 are KGHSH and LQKENI. Trimming at V came to 2 bases and at J to 2 bases, leaving 3 bases not matched to a gene. The CDR3 totals 15 residues. CDR3 loop: CASSPGLAGAYEQYF. CDR3 nucleotide sequence: TGTGCCAGCTCACCAGGGCTAGCGGGAGCCTACGAGCAGTACTTC. Variable domain in full (rest from reference TRBV18 and TRBJ2-7): NAGVMQNPRHLVRRRGQEARLRCSPMKGHSHVYWYRQLPEEGLKFMVYLQKENIIDESGMPKERFSAEFPKEGPSILRIQQVVRGDSAAYFCASSPGLAGAYEQYFGPGTRLTVT.

This chain joins TRBV27 and TRBJ1-5; D unresolved. V was trimmed by 6 bases and J by 7 bases, leaving 19 bases between them. Germline V lookup: CDR1 MNHEY, CDR2 SMNVEV (reference sequence). The CDR3 is 15 residues long. Here the CDR3 DNA reads TGTGCCAGCAGCCCTATCGTCCCGGCGGGACAGCCCCAGCATTTT. Translated, it gives CASSPIVPAGQPQHF.

The rearrangement links TRBV19 to TRBJ1-4; D is possibly TRBD1 (5 bases). Germline lookup yields CDR1 LNHDA and CDR2 SQIVND (reference sequence). CDR3 size: 14 residues. V was pared by 6 bases and J by 5 bases, with 13 bases between. The CDR3 region is CASSPRGGNEKLFF. CDR3 nucleotides: TGTGCCAGTAGCCCCCGGGGGGGGAATGAAAAACTGTTTTTT. The entire variable domain, with the rest obtained from reference TRBV19 and TRBJ1-4, is as follows: DGGITQSPKYLFRKEGQNVTLSCEQNLNHDAMYWYRQDPGQGLRLIYYSQIVNDFQKGDIAEGYSVSREKKESFPLTVTSAQKNPTAFYLCASSPRGGNEKLFFGSGTQLSVL.